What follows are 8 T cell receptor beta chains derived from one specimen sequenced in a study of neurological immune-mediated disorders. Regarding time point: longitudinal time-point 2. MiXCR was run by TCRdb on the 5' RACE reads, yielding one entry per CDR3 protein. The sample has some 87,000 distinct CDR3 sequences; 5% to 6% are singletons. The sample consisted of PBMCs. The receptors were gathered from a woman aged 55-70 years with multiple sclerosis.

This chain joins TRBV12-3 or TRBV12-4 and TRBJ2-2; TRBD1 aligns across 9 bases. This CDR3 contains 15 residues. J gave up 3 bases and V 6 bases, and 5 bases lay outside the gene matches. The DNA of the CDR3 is TGTGCCAGCAGCCACGGACAGGGGCACACCGGGGAGCTGTTTTTT. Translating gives CASSHGQGHTGELFF.

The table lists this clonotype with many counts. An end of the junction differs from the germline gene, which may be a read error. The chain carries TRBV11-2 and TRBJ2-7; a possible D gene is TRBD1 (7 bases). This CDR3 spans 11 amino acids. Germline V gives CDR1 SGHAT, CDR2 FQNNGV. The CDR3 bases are TGTGCCAGCAGCTTAGGGAGGGGGCCGGACTTC. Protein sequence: CASSLGRGPDF. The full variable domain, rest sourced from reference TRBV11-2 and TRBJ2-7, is EAGVAQSPRYKIIEKRQSVAFWCNPISGHATLYWYQQILGQGPKLLIQFQNNGVVDDSQLPKDRFSAERLKGVDSTLKIQPAKLEDSAVYLCASSLGRGPDFGPGTRLTVT.

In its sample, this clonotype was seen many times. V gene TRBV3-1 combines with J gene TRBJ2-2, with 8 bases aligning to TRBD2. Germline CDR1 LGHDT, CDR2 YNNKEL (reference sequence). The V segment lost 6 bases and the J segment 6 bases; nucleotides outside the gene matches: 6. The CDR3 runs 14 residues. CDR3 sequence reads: CASRLAGGPGELFF. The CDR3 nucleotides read TGTGCCAGCAGACTCGCGGGGGGCCCCGGGGAGCTGTTTTTT.

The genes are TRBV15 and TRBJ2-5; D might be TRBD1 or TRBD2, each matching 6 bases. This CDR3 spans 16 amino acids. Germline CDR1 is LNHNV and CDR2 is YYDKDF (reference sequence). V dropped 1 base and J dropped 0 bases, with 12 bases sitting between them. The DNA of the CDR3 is TGTGCCACCAGCAGAGCTCTAGGGGGGTACCAAGAGACCCAGTACTTC. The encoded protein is CATSRALGGYQETQYF.

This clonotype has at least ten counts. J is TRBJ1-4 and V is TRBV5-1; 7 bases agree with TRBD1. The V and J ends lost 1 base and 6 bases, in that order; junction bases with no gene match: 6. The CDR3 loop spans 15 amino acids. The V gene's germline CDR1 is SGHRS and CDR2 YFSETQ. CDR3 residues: CASSLQGGFDEKLFF. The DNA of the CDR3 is TGCGCCAGCAGCTTGCAGGGGGGTTTTGATGAAAAACTGTTTTTT.

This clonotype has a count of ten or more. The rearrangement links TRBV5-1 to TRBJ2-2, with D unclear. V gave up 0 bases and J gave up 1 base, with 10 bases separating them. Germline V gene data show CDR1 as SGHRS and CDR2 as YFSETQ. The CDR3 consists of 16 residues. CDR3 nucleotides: TGCGCCAGCAGCTTGGCCCCCCCCGGGAACACCGGGGAGCTGTTTTTT. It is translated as CASSLAPPGNTGELFF.

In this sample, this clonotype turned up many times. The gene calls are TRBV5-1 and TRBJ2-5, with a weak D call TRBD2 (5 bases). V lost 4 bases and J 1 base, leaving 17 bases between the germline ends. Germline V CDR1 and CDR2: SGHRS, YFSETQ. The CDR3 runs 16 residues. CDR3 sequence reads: CASSPGTGNLQETQYF. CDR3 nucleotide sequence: TGCGCCAGCAGCCCAGGAACGGGGAACCTCCAAGAGACCCAGTACTTC.

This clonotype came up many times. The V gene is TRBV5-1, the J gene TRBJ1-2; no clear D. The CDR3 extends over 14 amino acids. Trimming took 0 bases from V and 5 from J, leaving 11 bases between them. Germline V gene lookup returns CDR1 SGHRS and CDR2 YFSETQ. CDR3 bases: TGCGCCAGCAGCTTGGCCCCGAAGCAATATGGCTACACCTTC. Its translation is CASSLAPKQYGYTF.